Following are 31 T cell receptor beta chains from one sample sequenced in a study of blood T cell repertoires in COVID-19. TCRdb's table, derived via immunoSEQ multiplex PCR, lists solely in-frame clones and lacks some. The sample holds roughly 150,000 clones, about 80% seen once. The sequenced sample consisted of peripheral blood. The receptors stem from a man aged 65 to 79 with active or convalescent COVID-19.

The gene calls are TRBV6-5 and TRBJ1-6; the D gene is possibly TRBD1 (5 bases). This CDR3 has 14 amino acids. CDR1 is MNHEY, CDR2 SVGAGI, per germline. V dropped 2 bases and J dropped 6 bases, with 8 bases sitting between them. The CDR3 bases are TGTGCCAGCAGTTACCAGGGTTTTAATTCACCCCTCCACTTT. This translates into CASSYQGFNSPLHF.

The V and J genes are TRBV27 and TRBJ1-4, with D possibly being TRBD1 (5 bases). This CDR3 comprises 14 residues. Germline-derived CDR1 and CDR2 are MNHEY and SMNVEV (reference sequence). Trimming took 6 bases from V and 4 from J, leaving 12 bases between them. The CDR3 here is CASRRGGLNEKLFF. The CDR3 DNA sequence: TGTGCCAGCAGACGGGGGGGACTTAATGAAAAACTGTTTTTT.

Only one count was recorded for this clone. The gene calls are TRBV7-2 and TRBJ2-1; 7 nucleotides align to TRBD1. The CDR3 loop spans 15 amino acids. CDR1 and CDR2 from the germline V gene are SGHTA and FQGNSA. After removal of 3 bases from V and 6 bases from J, the junction contained 8 bases not matched to a gene. The CDR3 spells CASSLGPAGGNEQFF. DNA of the CDR3: TGTGCCAGCAGCTTGGGCCCGGCAGGGGGCAATGAGCAGTTCTTC.

This clone was counted a single time. The genes are TRBV7-2 and TRBJ1-5; perhaps TRBD1 as D (5 bases). CDR3 size: 15 residues. V was pared by 5 bases and J by 1 base, with 12 bases between. Germline V CDR1 and CDR2: SGHTA, FQGNSA. CDR3: CASSPGGGSNQPQHF. Here the CDR3 DNA reads TGTGCCAGCAGCCCTGGGGGGGGGAGCAATCAGCCCCAGCATTTT.

The rearrangement links TRBV5-1 to TRBJ1-3; no clear D. Germline CDR1 reads SGHRS; CDR2 reads YFSETQ. Trimming removed 0 bases from V and 0 bases from J, with 7 bases in between. CDR3 length equals 15 residues. The CDR3 loop is CASSLGHFSGNTIYF. In DNA, the CDR3 is TGCGCCAGCAGCTTGGGTCACTTCTCTGGAAACACCATATATTTT.

J is TRBJ1-5 and V is TRBV6-6; 7 nucleotides match TRBD1. CDR1 is MNHNY and CDR2 is SVGAGI in the germline V gene (reference sequence). The V and J ends lost 5 bases and 3 bases, in that order; junction bases with no gene match: 1. The CDR3 sequence is 13 residues long. CDR3: CASSDRVNQPQHF. The DNA of the CDR3 is TGTGCCAGCAGTGACAGGGTCAATCAGCCCCAGCATTTT.

V usage is TRBV5-1 and J usage is TRBJ2-1; 9 bases line up with TRBD2. The CDR3 has 17 amino acids. The V gene end was trimmed by 5 bases and the J gene end by 2 bases; junction bases not matched to a gene: 11. The germline V gene has CDR1 SGHRS and CDR2 YFSETQ. This CDR3 reads CASRTSGRRGAYNEQFF. The CDR3 DNA follows: TGCGCCAGCAGGACGAGCGGGAGGAGAGGGGCCTACAATGAGCAGTTCTTC.

This clone was recorded a few times. The chain joins TRBV5-1 to TRBJ2-7, with 9 bases identical to TRBD1. The ends lost 4 bases at V and 1 base at J; junction bases unmatched: 9. The germline V gene has CDR1 SGHRS and CDR2 YFSETQ. The CDR3 has 16 residues. The CDR3 reads CASSPLGQGPSYEQYF. The CDR3 bases are TGCGCCAGCAGCCCACTTGGACAGGGGCCTTCCTACGAGCAGTACTTC.

As regards this clone: A junction boundary mismatches the germline segment, possibly from a read error. The chain links TRBV5-4 to TRBJ2-7, with D possibly being TRBD2 (5 bases). The CDR3 length is 13 residues. Per the germline V gene, CDR1 is SGHNT and CDR2 is YYREEE (reference sequence). CDR3 sequence reads: CASSLDGIYEQYF. CDR3 bases: TGTGCCAGCAGTTTGGACGGGATCTACGAGCAGTACTTC.

The chain links TRBV25-1 to TRBJ1-4; the D is unclear. The CDR3 extends over 17 amino acids. Germline lookup yields CDR1 MGHDK and CDR2 SYGVNS. Trimming cost V 2 bases and J 0 bases, with 13 bases left between them. The chain's CDR3 is CASSERRADPTNEKLFF. For the CDR3, the DNA is TGTGCCAGCAGTGAAAGGAGGGCAGACCCAACTAATGAAAAACTGTTTTTT.

The chain recombines TRBV6-5 with TRBJ2-7; D gene ambiguous. The CDR3 runs 15 residues. The V and J ends lost 6 bases and 4 bases respectively, with 19 bases between them. Germline CDR1 is MNHEY and CDR2 is SVGAGI. The DNA of the CDR3 is TGTGCCAGCAGAGCATACCTCCCCGCCTATTACGAGCAGTACTTC. This gives the protein CASRAYLPAYYEQYF.

The chain combines TRBV4-1 with TRBJ2-5; D unresolved. Per the germline V gene, CDR1 is MGHRA and CDR2 is YSYEKL. This CDR3 region has 15 residues. The V end was cut by 1 base, the J end by 0 bases, with 9 bases between. The CDR3 protein is CASSQAGRYQETQYF. As DNA, the CDR3 is TGCGCCAGCAGCCAAGCCGGCAGGTACCAAGAGACCCAGTACTTC.

There are many counts of this clone. V is TRBV2 and J is TRBJ1-2; possible D gene TRBD1, 6 bases. The CDR3 extends over 15 amino acids. Looked up from germline, CDR1 is SNHLY and CDR2 is FYNNEI. The V and J ends lost 5 bases and 4 bases respectively, with 17 bases between them. For the CDR3, the DNA is TGTGCCAGCAGTTACCGGGACACGGCACTCTATGGCTACACCTTC. As protein: CASSYRDTALYGYTF.

The V gene is TRBV7-2, the J gene TRBJ2-5; a possible D gene is TRBD1 (6 bases). The CDR3 is 14 amino acids. Germline V gene sequence: CDR1 SGHTA, CDR2 FQGNSA. V lost 4 bases and J lost 5, with 14 bases in between. CDR3 region: CASSSRQVLETQYF. In DNA form, the CDR3 reads TGTGCCAGCAGCTCCAGACAGGTTTTGGAGACCCAGTACTTC.

The chain joins TRBV27 to TRBJ2-7; TRBD1 might be the D (6 bases). The V end lost 4 bases, the J end lost 2 bases, and 18 bases lay between the germline ends. The germline gives CDR1 MNHEY, CDR2 SMNVEV (reference sequence). This CDR3 has 16 residues. The CDR3 region is CASSSQGIGQTYEQYF. The CDR3 nucleotides read TGTGCCAGCAGTTCTCAGGGGATTGGACAAACCTACGAGCAGTACTTC.

Written as DNA, the CDR3 is TGTGCCAGCACCCCTCGACAGGGGAGGCCCTACGAGCAGTACTTC. Its translation: CASTPRQGRPYEQYF. This chain joins TRBV6-5 and TRBJ2-7, with 8 nucleotides matching TRBD1. Germline-derived CDR1 and CDR2 are MNHEY and SVGAGI. The CDR3 is 15 amino acids. V lost 7 bases, J lost 2 bases, and 10 bases stayed unmatched.

This clone was seen a single time. The rearrangement links TRBV6-4 to TRBJ1-5; TRBD1 is a possible D gene (5 bases). V was trimmed by 5 bases and J by 5 bases, leaving 10 bases between them. The germline V gene encodes CDR1 MRHNA and CDR2 SNTAGT. This CDR3 spans 13 amino acids. CDR3 sequence reads: CASSLGGDQPQHF. The CDR3 bases are TGTGCCAGCAGTCTCGGGGGGGATCAGCCCCAGCATTTT.

V and J are TRBV5-1 and TRBJ1-2; the D gene is possibly TRBD1 (5 bases). This CDR3 has 16 residues. Trimming cost V 0 bases and J 2 bases, with 14 bases left between them. Looked up from germline, CDR1 is SGHRS and CDR2 is YFSETQ. The CDR3: CASSLAGGHGNYGYTF. CDR3 nucleotide sequence: TGCGCCAGCAGCTTGGCCGGCGGACACGGCAACTATGGCTACACCTTC.

The chain recombines TRBV7-9 with TRBJ2-3; D uncertain. The CDR3 contains 12 residues. The germline CDR1 and CDR2 sequences are SEHNR and FQNEAQ (reference sequence). Trimming took off 2 bases at V and 6 bases at J, with 6 bases between the two ends. CDR3 residues: CASSLHGDTQYF. Written as DNA, the CDR3 is TGTGCCAGCAGCTTACATGGCGATACGCAGTATTTT.

This clone was detected once. In DNA, the CDR3 is TGCGCCAGCAGCTGGGGACTAGCGGGGGGGTTGTCCTACAATGAGCAGTTCTTC. It specifies CASSWGLAGGLSYNEQFF. The chain has TRBV5-1 and TRBJ2-1; 16 nucleotides align to TRBD2. CDR1 and CDR2 from the germline V gene are SGHRS and YFSETQ. The V and J ends lost 3 bases and 1 base, in that order; junction bases with no gene match: 4. CDR3 length: 18 residues.

This sequence joins TRBV5-5 and TRBJ2-1; 11 positions agree with TRBD1. V trimming: 1 base; J trimming: 14 bases; junction bases outside the gene matches: 14. Per the germline V gene, CDR1 is SGHKS and CDR2 is YYEKEE (reference sequence). This CDR3 is 16 amino acids long. CDR3 residues: CASSLMIGQGANGEFF. The DNA for the CDR3 is TGTGCCAGCAGCTTGATGATAGGACAGGGGGCTAATGGGGAGTTCTTC.

The V and J genes are TRBV5-1 and TRBJ1-2, with TRBD1 matching over 8 bases. The junction had 1 base not matched to a gene; V was cut back by 0 bases and J by 0 bases. Germline values: CDR1 SGHRS, CDR2 YFSETQ. The CDR3 loop spans 15 amino acids. The CDR3: CASSLGGQANYGYTF. The CDR3 nucleotides read TGCGCCAGCAGCTTGGGGGGACAGGCTAACTATGGCTACACCTTC.

V gene TRBV29-1 combines with J gene TRBJ1-1, with a tentative D call TRBD1 (6 bases). V gave up 4 bases and J gave up 5 bases, with 14 bases separating them. In germline, CDR1 is SQVTM, CDR2 ANQGSEA. The CDR3 has 13 amino acids. CDR3 nucleotides: TGCAGCGTTGCCAGGGGCGACCGGACTGAAGCTTTCTTT. Its translation is CSVARGDRTEAFF.

This chain links TRBV24-1 with TRBJ2-7, with D perhaps matching TRBD1 (5 bases). Germline V gives CDR1 KGHDR, CDR2 SFDVKD. V lost 3 bases, J lost 6 bases, and 14 bases lay in between. CDR3 length: 14 amino acids. The CDR3 protein is CATSDTARGSEQYF. CDR3 bases: TGTGCCACCAGTGATACCGCAAGGGGAAGCGAGCAGTACTTC.

V and J are TRBV30 and TRBJ2-3; D is unresolved. The CDR3 is 13 residues long. V was clipped by 1 base and J by 5 bases, with 10 bases between them. The germline gives CDR1 GTSNPN, CDR2 SVGIG (reference sequence). The CDR3 region is CAWSEMARDTQYF. The CDR3 coding sequence is TGTGCCTGGAGTGAAATGGCTCGAGATACGCAGTATTTT.

The CDR3 loop is CASSEPPPEAKASTEAFF. The CDR3 DNA is TGTGCCAGCAGCGAACCCCCCCCCGAGGCTAAGGCTTCCACTGAAGCTTTCTTT. This chain links TRBV27 with TRBJ1-1; no firm D call. This CDR3 is built from 18 residues. V was pared by 6 bases and J by 4 bases, with 27 bases between. CDR1 is MNHEY and CDR2 is SMNVEV in the germline V gene (reference sequence).

The chain couples TRBV2 to TRBJ2-3, with D perhaps matching TRBD1 (6 bases). CDR1 is SNHLY, CDR2 FYNNEI, per germline. V was cut by 5 bases and J by 6 bases, with 9 bases left in between. CDR3 length: 12 residues. The CDR3 is CASSWTVDTQYF. DNA for the CDR3: TGTGCCAGCAGTTGGACAGTCGATACGCAGTATTTT.

The chain combines TRBV4-3 with TRBJ2-1, with a weak D call TRBD2 (5 bases). The germline gives CDR1 LGHNA, CDR2 YSLEER. With 4 bases removed from V and 0 bases from J, the gap between germline ends came to 19 bases. The CDR3 consists of 18 residues. This CDR3 is CASSPDPAGASSYNEQFF. CDR3 nucleotides: TGCGCCAGCAGCCCGGACCCCGCGGGCGCGAGCTCCTACAATGAGCAGTTCTTC.

V usage is TRBV5-4 and J usage is TRBJ2-3, with a weak D call TRBD2 (6 bases). Germline CDR1 and CDR2: SGHNT and YYREEE (reference sequence). V dropped 4 bases and J dropped 7 bases, with 16 bases sitting between them. The CDR3 is made up of 14 amino acids. The chain's CDR3 is CASSPRWGGNTQYF. As DNA, the CDR3 is TGTGCCAGCAGCCCTCGGTGGGGCGGGAATACGCAGTATTTT.

V and J are TRBV5-1 and TRBJ2-2; D gene unclear. CDR1 and CDR2 from the germline V gene are SGHRS and YFSETQ. This CDR3 has 15 residues. V was clipped by 0 bases and J by 2 bases, with 8 bases between them. The CDR3 coding sequence is TGCGCCAGCAGCTTGGTAGTTGCCAACACCGGGGAGCTGTTTTTT. It yields the protein CASSLVVANTGELFF.

V and J are TRBV19 and TRBJ2-1; tentative D call: TRBD1 (6 bases). V shed 6 bases and J shed 1 base, with 13 bases lying between them. Germline CDR1 is LNHDA and CDR2 is SQIVND (reference sequence). The CDR3 is 15 residues long. The CDR3 protein is CASRSSGASYNEQFF. Here the CDR3 DNA reads TGTGCCAGTAGGTCCTCAGGGGCTTCCTACAATGAGCAGTTCTTC. The full variable domain, rest sourced from reference TRBV19 and TRBJ2-1, is DGGITQSPKYLFRKEGQNVTLSCEQNLNHDAMYWYRQDPGQGLRLIYYSQIVNDFQKGDIAEGYSVSREKKESFPLTVTSAQKNPTAFYLCASRSSGASYNEQFFGPGTRLTVL.